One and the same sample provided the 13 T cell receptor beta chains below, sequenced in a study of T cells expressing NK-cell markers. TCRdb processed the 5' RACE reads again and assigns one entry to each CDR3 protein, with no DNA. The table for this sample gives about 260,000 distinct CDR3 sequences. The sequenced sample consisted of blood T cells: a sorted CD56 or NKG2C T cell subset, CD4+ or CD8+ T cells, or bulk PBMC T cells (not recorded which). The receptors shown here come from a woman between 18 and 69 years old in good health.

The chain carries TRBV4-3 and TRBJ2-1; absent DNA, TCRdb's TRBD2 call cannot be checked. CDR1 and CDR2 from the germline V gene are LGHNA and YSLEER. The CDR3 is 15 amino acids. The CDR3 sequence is CASSQDGPIYNEQFF.

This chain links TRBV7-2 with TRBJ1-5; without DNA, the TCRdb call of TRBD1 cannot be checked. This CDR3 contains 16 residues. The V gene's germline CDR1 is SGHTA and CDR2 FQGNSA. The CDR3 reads CASSRWWGADNQPQHF.

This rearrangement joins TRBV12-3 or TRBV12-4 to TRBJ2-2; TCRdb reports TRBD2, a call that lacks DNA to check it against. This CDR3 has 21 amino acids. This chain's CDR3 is CASSLAFLAGGHPTNTGELFF.

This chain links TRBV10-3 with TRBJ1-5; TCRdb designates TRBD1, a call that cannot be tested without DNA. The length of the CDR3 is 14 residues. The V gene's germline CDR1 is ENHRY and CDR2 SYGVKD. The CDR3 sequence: CAISPGQSNQPQHF.

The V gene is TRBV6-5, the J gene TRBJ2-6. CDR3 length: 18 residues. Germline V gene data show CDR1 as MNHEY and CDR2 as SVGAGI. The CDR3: CASSYGGGPSSGANVLTF.

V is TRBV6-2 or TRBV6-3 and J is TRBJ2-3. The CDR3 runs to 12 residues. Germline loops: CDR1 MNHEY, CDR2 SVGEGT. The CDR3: CASATQTDTQYF.

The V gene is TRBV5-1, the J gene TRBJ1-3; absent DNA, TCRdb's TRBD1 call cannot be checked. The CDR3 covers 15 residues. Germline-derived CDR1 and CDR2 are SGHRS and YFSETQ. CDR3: CASSSNRGSGNTIYF. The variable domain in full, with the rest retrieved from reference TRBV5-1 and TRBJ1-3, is KAGVTQTPRYLIKTRGQQVTLSCSPISGHRSVSWYQQTPGQGLQFLFEYFSETQRNKGNFPGRFSGRQFSNSRSEMNVSTLELGDSALYLCASSSNRGSGNTIYFGEGSWLTVV.

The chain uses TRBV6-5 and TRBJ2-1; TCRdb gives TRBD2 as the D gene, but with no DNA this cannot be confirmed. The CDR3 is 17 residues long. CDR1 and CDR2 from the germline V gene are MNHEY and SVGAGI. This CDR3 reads CASSFSGRGWRGNEQFF.

CDR3 in amino acids: CASSLASGPLPYEQYF. The V gene is TRBV5-1, the J gene TRBJ2-7. CDR1 is SGHRS and CDR2 is YFSETQ in the germline V gene. The CDR3 is 16 amino acids. Full variable domain (outside the CDR3, taken from reference TRBV5-1 and TRBJ2-7): KAGVTQTPRYLIKTRGQQVTLSCSPISGHRSVSWYQQTPGQGLQFLFEYFSETQRNKGNFPGRFSGRQFSNSRSEMNVSTLELGDSALYLCASSLASGPLPYEQYFGPGTRLTVT.

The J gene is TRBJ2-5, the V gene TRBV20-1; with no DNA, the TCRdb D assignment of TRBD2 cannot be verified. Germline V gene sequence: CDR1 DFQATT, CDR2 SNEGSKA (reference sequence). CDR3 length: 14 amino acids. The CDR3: CSARGRGAQETQYF.

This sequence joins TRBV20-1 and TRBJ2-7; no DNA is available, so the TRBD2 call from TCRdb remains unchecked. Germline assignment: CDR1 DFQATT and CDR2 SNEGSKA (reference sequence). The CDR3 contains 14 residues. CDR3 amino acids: CSAITPSGRLRQYF.

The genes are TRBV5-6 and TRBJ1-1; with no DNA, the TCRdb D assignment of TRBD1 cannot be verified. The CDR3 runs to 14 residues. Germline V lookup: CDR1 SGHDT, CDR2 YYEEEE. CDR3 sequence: CASSLTGGETEAFF.

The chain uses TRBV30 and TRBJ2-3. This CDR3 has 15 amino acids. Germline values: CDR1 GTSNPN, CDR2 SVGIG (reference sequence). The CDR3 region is CAWSVPDSRTDTQYF.